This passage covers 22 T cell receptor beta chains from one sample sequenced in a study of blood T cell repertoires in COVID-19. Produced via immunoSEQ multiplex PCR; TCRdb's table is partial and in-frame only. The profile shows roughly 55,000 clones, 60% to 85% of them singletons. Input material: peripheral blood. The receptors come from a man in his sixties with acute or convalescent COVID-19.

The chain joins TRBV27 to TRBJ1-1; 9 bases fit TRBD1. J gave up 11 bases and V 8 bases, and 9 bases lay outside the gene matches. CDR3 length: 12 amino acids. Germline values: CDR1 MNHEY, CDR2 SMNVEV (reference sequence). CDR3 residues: CASRGQGLVAFF. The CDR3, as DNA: TGTGCCAGCCGGGGACAGGGCTTGGTGGCTTTCTTT.

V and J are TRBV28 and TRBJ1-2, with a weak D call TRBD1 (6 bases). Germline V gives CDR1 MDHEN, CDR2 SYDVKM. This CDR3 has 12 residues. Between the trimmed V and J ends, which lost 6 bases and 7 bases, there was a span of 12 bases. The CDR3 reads CASRPDSAGYTF. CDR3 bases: TGTGCCAGCAGGCCGGACAGTGCTGGCTACACCTTC.

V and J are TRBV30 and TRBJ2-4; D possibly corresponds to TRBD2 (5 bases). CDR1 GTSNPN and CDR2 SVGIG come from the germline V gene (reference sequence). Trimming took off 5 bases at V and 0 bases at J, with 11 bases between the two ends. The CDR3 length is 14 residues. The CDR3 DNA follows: TGTGCCTGGGAGTCCAGCGGAGCCAAAAACATTCAGTACTTC. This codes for CAWESSGAKNIQYF. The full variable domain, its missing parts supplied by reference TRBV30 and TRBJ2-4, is SQTIHQWPATLVQPVGSPLSLECTVEGTSNPNLYWYRQAAGRGLQLLFYSVGIGQISSEVPQNLSASRPQDRQFILSSKKLLLSDSGFYLCAWESSGAKNIQYFGAGTRLSVL.

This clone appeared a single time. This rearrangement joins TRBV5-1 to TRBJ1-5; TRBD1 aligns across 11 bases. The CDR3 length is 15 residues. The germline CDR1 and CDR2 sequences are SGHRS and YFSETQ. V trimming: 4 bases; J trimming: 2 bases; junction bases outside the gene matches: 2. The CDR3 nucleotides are TGCGCCAGCAGCCTGGGACAGGGGGGCAATCAGCCCCAGCATTTT. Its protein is CASSLGQGGNQPQHF.

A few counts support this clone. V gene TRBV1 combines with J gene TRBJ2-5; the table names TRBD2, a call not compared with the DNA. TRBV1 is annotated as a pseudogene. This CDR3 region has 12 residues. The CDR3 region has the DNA TGCACCAGCAGCCAAGCGGGGGAGACCCAGTACTTC. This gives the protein CTSSQAGETQYF.

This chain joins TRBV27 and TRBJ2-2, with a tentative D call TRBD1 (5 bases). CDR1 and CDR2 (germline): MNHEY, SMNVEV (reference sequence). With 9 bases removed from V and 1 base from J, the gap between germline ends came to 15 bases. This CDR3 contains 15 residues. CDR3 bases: TGTGCCAGTAAAGACGGACAACTGAACACCGGGGAGCTGTTTTTT. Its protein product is CASKDGQLNTGELFF.

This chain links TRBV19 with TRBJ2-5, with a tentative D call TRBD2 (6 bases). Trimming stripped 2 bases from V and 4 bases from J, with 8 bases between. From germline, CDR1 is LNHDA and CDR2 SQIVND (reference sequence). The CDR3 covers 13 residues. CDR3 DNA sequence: TGTGCCAGTAGTATAAACGGGGGAGAGACCCAGTACTTC. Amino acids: CASSINGGETQYF.

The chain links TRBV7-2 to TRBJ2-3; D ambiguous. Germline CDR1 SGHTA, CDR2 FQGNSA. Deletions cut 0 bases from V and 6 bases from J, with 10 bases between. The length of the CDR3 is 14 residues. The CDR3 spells CASSLAQAGDTQYF. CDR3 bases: TGTGCCAGCAGCTTAGCCCAGGCTGGCGATACGCAGTATTTT.

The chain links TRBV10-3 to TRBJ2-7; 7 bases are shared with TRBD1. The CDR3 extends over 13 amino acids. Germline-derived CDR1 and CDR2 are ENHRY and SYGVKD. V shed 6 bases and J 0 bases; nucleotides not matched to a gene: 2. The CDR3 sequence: CAISRDSSYEQYF. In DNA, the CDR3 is TGTGCCATCAGCCGGGACAGCTCCTACGAGCAGTACTTC.

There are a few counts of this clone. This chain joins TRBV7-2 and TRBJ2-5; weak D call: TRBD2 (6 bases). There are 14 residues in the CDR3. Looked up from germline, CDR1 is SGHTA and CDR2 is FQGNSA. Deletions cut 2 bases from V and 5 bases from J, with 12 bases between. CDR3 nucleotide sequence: TGTGCCAGCAGCTTACGGGGGATCAGCGAGACCCAGTACTTC. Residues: CASSLRGISETQYF.

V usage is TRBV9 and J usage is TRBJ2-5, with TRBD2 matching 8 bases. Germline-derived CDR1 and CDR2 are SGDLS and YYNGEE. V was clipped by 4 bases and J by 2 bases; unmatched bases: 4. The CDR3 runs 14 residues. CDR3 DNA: TGTGCCAGCAGCACCGGGACTAGACAAGAGACCCAGTACTTC. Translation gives CASSTGTRQETQYF.

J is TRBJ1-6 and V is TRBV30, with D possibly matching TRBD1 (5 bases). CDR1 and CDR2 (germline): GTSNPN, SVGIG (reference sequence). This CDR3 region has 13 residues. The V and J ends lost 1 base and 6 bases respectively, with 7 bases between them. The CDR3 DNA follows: TGTGCCTGGAGTGGGACACCTAATTCACCCCTCCACTTT. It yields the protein CAWSGTPNSPLHF. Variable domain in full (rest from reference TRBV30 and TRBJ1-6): SQTIHQWPATLVQPVGSPLSLECTVEGTSNPNLYWYRQAAGRGLQLLFYSVGIGQISSEVPQNLSASRPQDRQFILSSKKLLLSDSGFYLCAWSGTPNSPLHFGNGTRLTVT.

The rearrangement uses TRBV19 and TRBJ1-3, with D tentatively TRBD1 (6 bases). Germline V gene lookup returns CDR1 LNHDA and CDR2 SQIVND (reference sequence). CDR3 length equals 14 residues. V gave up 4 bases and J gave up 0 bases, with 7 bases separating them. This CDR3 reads CASSTGASGNTIYF. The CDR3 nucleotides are TGTGCCAGTAGTACAGGGGCCTCTGGAAACACCATATATTTT.

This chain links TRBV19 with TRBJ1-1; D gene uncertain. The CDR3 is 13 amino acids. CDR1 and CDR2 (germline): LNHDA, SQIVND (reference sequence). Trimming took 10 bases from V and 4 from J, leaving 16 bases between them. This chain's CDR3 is CAILDPSGTEAFF. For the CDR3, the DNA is TGTGCCATTCTAGACCCAAGTGGCACTGAAGCTTTCTTT. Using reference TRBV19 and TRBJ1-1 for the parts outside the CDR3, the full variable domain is DGGITQSPKYLFRKEGQNVTLSCEQNLNHDAMYWYRQDPGQGLRLIYYSQIVNDFQKGDIAEGYSVSREKKESFPLTVTSAQKNPTAFYLCAILDPSGTEAFFGQGTRLTVV.

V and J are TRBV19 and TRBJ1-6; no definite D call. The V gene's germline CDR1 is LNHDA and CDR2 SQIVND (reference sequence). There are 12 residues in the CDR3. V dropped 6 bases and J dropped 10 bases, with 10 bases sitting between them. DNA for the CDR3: TGTGCCAGTAGCATAAGAGGATCACCCCTCCACTTT. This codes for CASSIRGSPLHF.

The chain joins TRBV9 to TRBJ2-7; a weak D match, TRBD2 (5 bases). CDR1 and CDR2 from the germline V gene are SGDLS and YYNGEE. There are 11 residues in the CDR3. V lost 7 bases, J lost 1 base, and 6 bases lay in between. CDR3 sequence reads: CASAGSYEQYF. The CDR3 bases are TGTGCCAGCGCGGGTTCCTACGAGCAGTACTTC. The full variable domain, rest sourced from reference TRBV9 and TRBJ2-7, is DSGVTQTPKHLITATGQRVTLRCSPRSGDLSVYWYQQSLDQGLQFLIQYYNGEERAKGNILERFSAQQFPDLHSELNLSSLELGDSALYFCASAGSYEQYFGPGTRLTVT.

This CDR3 reads CASSTTWTKAGYTF. As DNA, the CDR3 is TGTGCCAGTAGTACCACCTGGACTAAGGCTGGCTACACCTTC. The chain links TRBV19 to TRBJ1-2; unclear D gene. The germline gives CDR1 LNHDA, CDR2 SQIVND (reference sequence). V was cut by 4 bases and J by 7 bases, with 16 bases left in between. CDR3 length equals 14 residues.

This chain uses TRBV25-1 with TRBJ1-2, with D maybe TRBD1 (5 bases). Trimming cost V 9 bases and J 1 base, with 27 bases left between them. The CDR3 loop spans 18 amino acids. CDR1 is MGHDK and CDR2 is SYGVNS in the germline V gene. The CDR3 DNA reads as TGTGCCAGTTCCTCCCTTGACAGCGCCGCTATAAGTAACTATGGCTACACCTTC. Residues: CASSSLDSAAISNYGYTF.

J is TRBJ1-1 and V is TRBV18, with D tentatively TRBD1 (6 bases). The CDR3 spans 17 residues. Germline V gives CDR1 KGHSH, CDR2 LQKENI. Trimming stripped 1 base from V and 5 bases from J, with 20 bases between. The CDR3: CASSPLVGGQGGTEAFF. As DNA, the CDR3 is TGTGCCAGCTCACCACTGGTGGGGGGGCAAGGTGGGACTGAAGCTTTCTTT.

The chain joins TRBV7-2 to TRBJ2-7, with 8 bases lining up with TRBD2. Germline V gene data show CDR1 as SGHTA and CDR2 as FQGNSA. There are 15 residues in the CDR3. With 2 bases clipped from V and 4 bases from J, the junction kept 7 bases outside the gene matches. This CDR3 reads CASSLFSGEGYEQYF. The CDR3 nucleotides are TGTGCCAGCAGCTTATTTAGCGGGGAAGGTTACGAGCAGTACTTC.

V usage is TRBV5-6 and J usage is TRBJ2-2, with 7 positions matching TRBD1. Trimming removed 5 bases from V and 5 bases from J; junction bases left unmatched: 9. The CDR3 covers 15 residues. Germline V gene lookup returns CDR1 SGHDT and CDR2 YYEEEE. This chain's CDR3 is CASSLPGQLTGELFF. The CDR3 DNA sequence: TGTGCCAGCAGTTTACCGGGACAGTTAACCGGGGAGCTGTTTTTT.

The CDR3 sequence: CASSIWGTGESLHF. The DNA of the CDR3 is TGCGCCAGCAGCATCTGGGGGACAGGGGAGTCCCTCCACTTT. V gene TRBV5-1 combines with J gene TRBJ1-6; 10 bases map to TRBD1. In germline, CDR1 is SGHRS, CDR2 YFSETQ. The CDR3 consists of 14 residues. V was clipped by 4 bases and J by 14 bases; unmatched bases: 9.